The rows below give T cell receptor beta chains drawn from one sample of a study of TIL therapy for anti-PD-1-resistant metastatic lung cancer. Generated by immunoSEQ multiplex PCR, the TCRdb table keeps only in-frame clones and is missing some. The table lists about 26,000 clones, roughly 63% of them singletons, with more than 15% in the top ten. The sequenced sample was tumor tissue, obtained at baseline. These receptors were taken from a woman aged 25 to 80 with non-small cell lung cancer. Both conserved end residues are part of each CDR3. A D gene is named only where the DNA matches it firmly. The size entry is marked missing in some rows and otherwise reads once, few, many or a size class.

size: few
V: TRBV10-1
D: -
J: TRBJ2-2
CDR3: CASSAGPRGTGELFF
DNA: TGCGCCAGCAGTGCGGGTCCTCGGGGCACCGGGGAGCTGTTTTTT

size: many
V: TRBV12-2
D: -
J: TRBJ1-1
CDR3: CASRLVVDTEAFF
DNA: TGTGCAAGTCGCTTGGTGGTGGACACTGAAGCTTTCTTT

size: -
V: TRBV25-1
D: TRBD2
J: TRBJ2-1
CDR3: CASSDSTSGRDNEQFF
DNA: TGTGCCAGCAGTGACTCTACTAGCGGGAGGGACAATGAGCAGTTCTTC

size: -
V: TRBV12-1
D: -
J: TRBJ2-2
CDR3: CAGSASNTGELFF
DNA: TGTGCCGGTAGCGCTTCGAACACCGGGGAGCTGTTTTTT

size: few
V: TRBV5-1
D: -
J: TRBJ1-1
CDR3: CASSHNPTGNTEAFF
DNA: TGCGCCAGCAGCCATAACCCAACAGGGAACACTGAAGCTTTCTTT

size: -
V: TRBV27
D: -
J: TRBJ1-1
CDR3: CASSKSSFGEVNTEAFF
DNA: TGTGCCAGCAGTAAATCTTCCTTCGGGGAAGTGAACACTGAAGCTTTCTTT

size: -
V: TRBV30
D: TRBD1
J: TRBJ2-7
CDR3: CAWHSGTAYEQYF
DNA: TGTGCCTGGCATTCCGGGACAGCGTACGAGCAGTACTTC

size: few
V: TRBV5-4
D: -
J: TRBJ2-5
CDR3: CASSLAGGTQYF
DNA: TGTGCCAGCAGCTTAGCCGGCGGGACCCAGTACTTC

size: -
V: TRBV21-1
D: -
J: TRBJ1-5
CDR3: CASSPQGARGYVQPQHF
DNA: TGTGCCAGCAGCCCCCAAGGGGCCAGGGGGTACGTTCAGCCCCAGCATTTT

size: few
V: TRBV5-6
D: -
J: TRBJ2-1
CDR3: CASSYRVNEQFF
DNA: TGTGCCAGCAGCTACAGGGTCAATGAGCAGTTCTTC

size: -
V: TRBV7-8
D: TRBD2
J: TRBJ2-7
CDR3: CASSRLGSGTYEQYF
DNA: TGTGCCAGCAGCCGCCTTGGTAGCGGGACCTACGAGCAGTACTTC

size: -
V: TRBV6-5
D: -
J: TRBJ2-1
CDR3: CASSGASDLYNEQFF
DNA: TGTGCCAGCAGCGGGGCTAGCGATCTTTACAATGAGCAGTTCTTC

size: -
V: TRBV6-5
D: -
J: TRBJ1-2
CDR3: CASSKTGYYGYTF
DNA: TGTGCCAGCAGTAAAACAGGTTACTATGGCTACACCTTC

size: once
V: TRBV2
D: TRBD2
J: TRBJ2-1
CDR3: CASSAIPGTSGNLDEQFF
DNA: TGTGCCAGCAGTGCGATCCCCGGGACTAGCGGGAATTTGGATGAGCAGTTCTTC

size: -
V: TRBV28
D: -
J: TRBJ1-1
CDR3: CASRNLNTEAFF
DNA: TGTGCCAGCAGAAACCTGAACACTGAAGCTTTCTTT

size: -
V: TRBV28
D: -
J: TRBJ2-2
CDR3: CASSFLGSSNTGELFF
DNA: TGTGCCAGCAGTTTCTTAGGCAGTTCGAACACCGGGGAGCTGTTTTTT

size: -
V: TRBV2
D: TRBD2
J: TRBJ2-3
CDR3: CASKWTSSTTDTQYF
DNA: TGTGCCAGCAAGTGGACTAGCAGTACCACAGATACGCAGTATTTT

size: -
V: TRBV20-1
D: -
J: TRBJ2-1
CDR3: CSAIEGYEQFF
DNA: TGCAGTGCTATAGAGGGGTATGAGCAGTTCTTC

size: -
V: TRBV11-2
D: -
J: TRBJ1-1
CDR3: CASSLGLGFGNTEAFF
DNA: TGTGCCAGCAGCTTAGGGTTGGGGTTTGGGAACACTGAAGCTTTCTTT

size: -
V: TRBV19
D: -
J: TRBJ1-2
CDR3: CASTRNAYGYTF
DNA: TGTGCCAGTACCCGAAATGCCTATGGCTACACCTTC

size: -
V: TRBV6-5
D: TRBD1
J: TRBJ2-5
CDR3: CASSVTGGIETQYF
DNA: TGTGCCAGCAGTGTGACAGGGGGCATAGAGACCCAGTACTTC

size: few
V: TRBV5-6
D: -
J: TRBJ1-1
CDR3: CASSTMRMNTEAFF
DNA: TGTGCCAGCAGCACAATGAGGATGAACACTGAAGCTTTCTTT

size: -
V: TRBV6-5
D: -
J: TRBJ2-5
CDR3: CASSRAETQYF
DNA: TGTGCCAGCAGTCGTGCAGAGACCCAGTACTTC

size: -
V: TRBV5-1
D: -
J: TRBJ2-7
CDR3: CASSLSGTHEQYF
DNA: TGCGCCAGCAGCTTGTCGGGGACCCACGAGCAGTACTTC

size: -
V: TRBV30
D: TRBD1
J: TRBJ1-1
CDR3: CAWDSGTGGTSEAFF
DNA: TGTGCCTGGGATTCCGGGACAGGGGGAACCAGTGAAGCTTTCTTT

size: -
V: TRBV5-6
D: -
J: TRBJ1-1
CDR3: CASSFNRNEAFF
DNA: TGTGCCAGCAGCTTCAATCGAAATGAAGCTTTCTTT

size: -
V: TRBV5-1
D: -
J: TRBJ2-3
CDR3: CASSGSGPSTDTQYF
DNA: TGCGCCAGCAGCGGAAGCGGGCCTAGCACAGATACGCAGTATTTT

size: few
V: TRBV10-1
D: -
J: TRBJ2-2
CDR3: CASSVTGNTGELFF
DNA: TGCGCCAGCAGTGTGACGGGGAACACCGGGGAGCTGTTTTTT

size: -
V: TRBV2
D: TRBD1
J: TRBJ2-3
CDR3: CASSGTGITDTQYF
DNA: TGTGCCAGCAGTGGGACAGGGATAACAGATACGCAGTATTTT

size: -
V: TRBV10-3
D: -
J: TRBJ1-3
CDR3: CAISESDFSGNTIYF
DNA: TGTGCCATCAGTGAGTCGGACTTCTCTGGAAACACCATATATTTT

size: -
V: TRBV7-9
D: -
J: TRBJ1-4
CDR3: CASSWEGATNEKLFF
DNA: TGTGCCAGCAGCTGGGAGGGGGCAACTAATGAAAAACTGTTTTTT

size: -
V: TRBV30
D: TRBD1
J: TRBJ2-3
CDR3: CAWGEGQRTDTQYF
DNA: TGTGCCTGGGGCGAGGGACAGCGCACAGATACGCAGTATTTT

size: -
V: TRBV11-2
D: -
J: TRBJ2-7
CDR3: CASNLEGQRSYEQYF
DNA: TGTGCCAGCAACTTAGAGGGGCAGCGCTCCTACGAGCAGTACTTC

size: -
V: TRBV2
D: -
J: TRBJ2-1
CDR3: CASSAANEQFF
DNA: TGTGCCAGCAGTGCGGCTAATGAGCAGTTCTTC

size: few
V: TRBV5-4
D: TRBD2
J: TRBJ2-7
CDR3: CASSVGLAGGSYEQYF
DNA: TGTGCCAGCAGTGTTGGACTAGCGGGAGGGTCCTACGAGCAGTACTTC

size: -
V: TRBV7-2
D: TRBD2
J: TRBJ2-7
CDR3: CASSLSSGLAGYEQYF
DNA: TGTGCCAGCAGCTTATCCTCCGGACTAGCGGGTTACGAGCAGTACTTC

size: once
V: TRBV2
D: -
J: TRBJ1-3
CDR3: CASSEVAQVGNTIYF
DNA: TGTGCCAGCAGTGAAGTGGCACAGGTTGGAAACACCATATATTTT

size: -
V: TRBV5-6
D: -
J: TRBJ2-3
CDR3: CASTYRGYTDTQYF
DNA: TGTGCCAGCACCTACCGAGGTTACACAGATACGCAGTATTTT

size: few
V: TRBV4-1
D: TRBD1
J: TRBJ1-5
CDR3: CASSQETGRRNQPQHF
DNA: TGCGCCAGCAGCCAAGAGACAGGGCGAAGGAATCAGCCCCAGCATTTT

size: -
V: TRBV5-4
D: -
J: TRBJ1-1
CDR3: CASSPRLTANTEAFF
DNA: TGTGCCAGCAGCCCACGACTGACAGCGAACACTGAAGCTTTCTTT

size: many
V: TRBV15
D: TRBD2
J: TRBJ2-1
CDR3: CATSSAPGLAGPSSSYNEQFF
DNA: TGTGCCACCAGCAGCGCACCGGGACTAGCGGGACCTTCCTCCTCCTACAATGAGCAGTTCTTC

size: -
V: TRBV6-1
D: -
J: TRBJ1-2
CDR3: CASLKTVTYGYTF
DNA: TGTGCCAGCCTCAAGACAGTTACCTATGGCTACACCTTC

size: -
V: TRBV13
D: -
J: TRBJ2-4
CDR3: CASSPGLAKNIQYF
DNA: TGTGCCAGCAGCCCGGGACTAGCCAAAAACATTCAGTACTTC

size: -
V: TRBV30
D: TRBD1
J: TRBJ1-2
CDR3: CAWSSGQGTGYTF
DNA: TGTGCCTGGAGCTCTGGACAGGGGACTGGCTACACCTTC

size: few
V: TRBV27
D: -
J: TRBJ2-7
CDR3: CASSFGSTGYEQYF
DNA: TGTGCCAGCAGTTTCGGCTCCACGGGCTACGAGCAGTACTTC

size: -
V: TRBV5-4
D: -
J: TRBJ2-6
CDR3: CASSLGAGANVLTF
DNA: TGTGCCAGCAGCTTGGGTGCTGGGGCCAACGTCCTGACTTTC

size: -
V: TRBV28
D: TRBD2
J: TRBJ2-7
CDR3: CASSFGTSESYEQYF
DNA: TGTGCCAGCAGTTTTGGAACTAGCGAATCCTACGAGCAGTACTTC

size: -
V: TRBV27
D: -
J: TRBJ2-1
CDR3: CASSFLHINEQFF
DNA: TGTGCCAGCAGTTTCTTACACATCAATGAGCAGTTCTTC